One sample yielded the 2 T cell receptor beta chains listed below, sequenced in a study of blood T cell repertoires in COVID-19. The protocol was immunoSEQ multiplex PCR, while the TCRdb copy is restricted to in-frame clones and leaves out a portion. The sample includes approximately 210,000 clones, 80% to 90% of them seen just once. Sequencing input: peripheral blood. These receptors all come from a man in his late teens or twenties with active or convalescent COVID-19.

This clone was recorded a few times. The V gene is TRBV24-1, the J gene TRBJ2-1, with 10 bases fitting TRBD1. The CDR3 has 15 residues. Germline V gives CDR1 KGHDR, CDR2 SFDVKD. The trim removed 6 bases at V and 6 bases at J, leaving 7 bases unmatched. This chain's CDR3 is CATSSGQGFINEQFF. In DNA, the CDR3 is TGTGCCACCAGTTCGGGACAGGGGTTTATCAATGAGCAGTTCTTC.

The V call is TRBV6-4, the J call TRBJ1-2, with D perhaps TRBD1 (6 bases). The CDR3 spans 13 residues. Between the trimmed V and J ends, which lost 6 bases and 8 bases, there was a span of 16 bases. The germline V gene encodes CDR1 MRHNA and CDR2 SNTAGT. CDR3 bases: TGTGCCAGCAGCGCGACAGGAGCGGGGGGCTACACCTTC. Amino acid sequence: CASSATGAGGYTF.